This is a list of T cell receptor beta chains from one sample in a study of T cells in Graves' hyperthyroidism and ophthalmopathy. TCRdb analysed the multiplex PCR reads with MiXCR anew, one entry per CDR3 protein. The sample holds more than 550,000 distinct CDR3 sequences; around 16% are singletons and the top ten take 15% to 19%. Specimen: blood. All receptors come from a man over 45 with Graves' hyperthyroidism. Both conserved end residues are part of each CDR3. The D gene is left open where the match is weak. Only some rows state a clone size, as once, few, many or a class for expanded clones.

j_call clone_size v_call d_call cdr3_nt cdr3_aa
TRBJ1-1 - TRBV5-1 - TGCGCCAGCAGCTGGTTGGGGGACCCTCCGAACACTGAAGCTTTCTTT CASSWLGDPPNTEAFF
TRBJ1-5 - TRBV20-1 - TGCAGTGCTAGAGATAGCCAGGCCGCTAGCAATCAGCCCCAGCATTTT CSARDSQAASNQPQHF
TRBJ2-1 many TRBV11-2 TRBD2 TGTGCCAGCAGCTTAGCCGGGAGGACTTACAATGAGCAGTTCTTC CASSLAGRTYNEQFF
TRBJ2-1 - TRBV9 - TGTGCCAGCAGCGTAGGTGTTTATAGCTCCTACAATGAGCAGTTCTTC CASSVGVYSSYNEQFF
TRBJ2-3 few TRBV10-3 - TGTGCCATCAGTGACCCAAGCGGGCGCACAGATACGCAGTATTTT CAISDPSGRTDTQYF
TRBJ1-3 - TRBV9 TRBD1 TGTGCCAGCAGCGTTGACAGGGTTCGGGGAAACACCATATATTTT CASSVDRVRGNTIYF
TRBJ2-2 - TRBV28 TRBD2 TGTGCCAGCAGCGGAACTCTAGCGGGAGGGTACACCGGGGAGCTGTTTTTT CASSGTLAGGYTGELFF
TRBJ1-1 - TRBV6-2/TRBV6-3 - TGTGCCAGCAGTTACCCGGTCCAGGTTGGAACTGAAGCTTTCTTT CASSYPVQVGTEAFF
TRBJ2-3 - TRBV20-1 - TGCAGTGCTAGGATTAGGGGAACTAGCACAGATACGCAGTATTTT CSARIRGTSTDTQYF
TRBJ2-7 many TRBV2 TRBD1 TGTGCCAGCAGGCAGGGACAGGGGGCTTACTACGAGCAGTACTTC CASRQGQGAYYEQYF
TRBJ1-1 many TRBV11-3 - TGTGCCAGCAGCTTAGCCCGAATCGAGGACACTGAAGCTTTCTTT CASSLARIEDTEAFF
TRBJ2-7 - TRBV7-2 - TGTGCCAGCAGCCCCCTTGAGGGGCCGGGATCCTACGAGCAGTACTTC CASSPLEGPGSYEQYF
TRBJ2-7 many TRBV2 - TGTGCCAGCAGTTCCCTGGTTATGACGGGCGAGCAGTACTTC CASSSLVMTGEQYF
TRBJ2-1 few TRBV10-3 TRBD1 TGTGCCATCCACAACGGACAGGTCAGCTCCTACAATGAGCAGTTCTTC CAIHNGQVSSYNEQFF
TRBJ2-3 many TRBV28 - TGTGCCAGCTGCCCGGGGGGCGCAGGCACAGATACGCAGTATTTT CASCPGGAGTDTQYF
TRBJ2-5 - TRBV7-9 - TGTGCCAGCAGCCCTCTAGCGGGACAGGGTGAGACCCAGTACTTC CASSPLAGQGETQYF
TRBJ2-2 - TRBV19 - TGTGCCAGTAACCTTTTCGGACTACCTGGGAACGGGGAGCTGTTTTTT CASNLFGLPGNGELFF
TRBJ2-3 few TRBV5-1 TRBD2 TGCGCCAGCAGACGACTAGCGGCGGGTGAAGATACGCAGTATTTT CASRRLAAGEDTQYF
TRBJ1-1 many TRBV29-1 TRBD1 TGCAGCGTAAACAGGGGGCTAAGGAACACTGAAGCTTTCTTT CSVNRGLRNTEAFF
TRBJ2-3 many TRBV11-3 - TGTGCCAGCAGCTTAGAGGGAGGCAAAACAGATACGCAGTATTTT CASSLEGGKTDTQYF
TRBJ2-7 once TRBV4-2 - TGTGCCAGCAGCCAAGATTTCGAGAGCTCCTACGAGCAGTACTTC CASSQDFESSYEQYF
TRBJ2-5 - TRBV15 - TGTGCCACCAGCAGAGAGCCCAGGGGCCAAGAGACCCAGTACTTC CATSREPRGQETQYF
TRBJ2-5 many TRBV12-3/TRBV12-4 - TGTGCCAGCAGGAGACGGATCCAAGAGACCCAGTACTTC CASRRRIQETQYF
TRBJ2-1 - TRBV7-8 - TGTGCCAGCAGCTTAAGGGCAGAAAGCATGGTTGATGAGCAGTTCTTC CASSLRAESMVDEQFF
TRBJ1-1 many TRBV20-1 TRBD1 TGCAGTGCTTCCAACCCGGGACAGGGGAACACTGAAGCTTTCTTT CSASNPGQGNTEAFF
TRBJ2-4 few TRBV29-1 - TGCAGCGTTGAGGAATCCCTAGCCAAAAACATTCAGTACTTC CSVEESLAKNIQYF
TRBJ2-7 - TRBV7-2 - TGTGCCAGCAGCCGCCTAGCTACGGTGAACGAGCGGTACTTC CASSRLATVNERYF
TRBJ1-1 - TRBV7-9 - TGTGCCAGCAGCTTAGCCCACAGTTTGGAAGCTTTCTTT CASSLAHSLEAFF
TRBJ2-4 many TRBV11-1 - TGTGCCAGCAGCTTAGCGGACAGGGAGGGCATTCAGTACTTC CASSLADREGIQYF
TRBJ2-7 many TRBV28 - TGTGCCAGCAGTCTCCAGGACTCCTCCTACGAGCAGTACTTC CASSLQDSSYEQYF
TRBJ1-2 - TRBV30 TRBD1 TGTGCCTGGAGGAAGCAGGGGGCGAATTTTAATGGCTACACCTTC CAWRKQGANFNGYTF
TRBJ2-5 many TRBV6-1 - TGTGCCAGCAGTGAAGCGCAGAGTAGTGGAGAGACCCAGTACTTC CASSEAQSSGETQYF
TRBJ1-2 - TRBV28 - TGTGCCAGCAGTCCCCCCCGGACTTCTAACGATGGCTACACCTTC CASSPPRTSNDGYTF
TRBJ2-5 few TRBV15 - TGTGCCACCAGCAGAGATTATAGCGGTTTGGGGACAGAGACCCAGTACTTC CATSRDYSGLGTETQYF
TRBJ2-1 many TRBV3-1 TRBD2 TGTGCCAGCAGCCAAATAGCGGGAGGAGCGATGAATGAGCAGTTCTTC CASSQIAGGAMNEQFF
TRBJ1-5 many TRBV7-9 - TGTGCCAGCAGCTCCCGGGACGGAAACAATCAGCCCCAGCATTTT CASSSRDGNNQPQHF
TRBJ2-5 many TRBV10-3 - TGTGCCATCAGTGCATTAGGGGGGGAAAAGACCCAGTACTTC CAISALGGEKTQYF
TRBJ2-5 few TRBV18 TRBD1 TGTGCCAGCTCATCTCCCGTGAAGGGGACAGGGCCCCAAGAGACCCAGTACTTC CASSSPVKGTGPQETQYF
TRBJ2-7 - TRBV5-1 - TGTGCCAGCAGCTTGGACGGGACTTCCTACGAGCAGTACTTC CASSLDGTSYEQYF
TRBJ2-1 - TRBV20-1 - TGCAGTGCTAAGCGCTTAACCTACAATGAGCAGTTCTTC CSAKRLTYNEQFF
TRBJ1-2 - TRBV28 TRBD1 TGTGCCAGCAGCCCACCCGGGACAGGGATTGGCTACACCTTC CASSPPGTGIGYTF
TRBJ1-6 - TRBV9 TRBD1 TGTGCCAGCAGCGACGATACAGGGGGCAATTCACCCCTCCACTTT CASSDDTGGNSPLHF
TRBJ1-1 - TRBV6-2/TRBV6-3 TRBD1 TGTGCCGCAACGACAGGGAAGGTTACTGAAGCTTTCTTT CAATTGKVTEAFF
TRBJ1-2 - TRBV3-1 - TGTGCCAGCAGCCATACGCAGAACTATGGCTACACCTTC CASSHTQNYGYTF
TRBJ1-3 few TRBV28 TRBD1 TGTGCCAGCAGTTCCCGGGACAGGGGCAATGGAAACACCATATATTTT CASSSRDRGNGNTIYF
TRBJ2-5 - TRBV7-3 - TGTGCCAGCAGCTTAACCCAGGGTCGGGGGGAGACCCAGTACTTC CASSLTQGRGETQYF
TRBJ2-1 - TRBV5-6 TRBD1 TGTGCCAGCAGCTACGGGACAGGGACCCCCAATGAGCAGTTCTTC CASSYGTGTPNEQFF